Included here is one T cell receptor beta chain sequence, with context. Its antigen remains unidentified. The source of the sample is a study of blood T cells in healthy people across ages. Then a second PCR, running roughly 7 to 11 cycles, was carried out with a sample-barcoded 5' primer and a J-beta primer mix. TCRdb re-called the 5' RACE reads with MiXCR, one entry per CDR3 protein. The table shows about 1.1 million distinct CDR3 sequences, with 35% to 40% occurring only once. V shed 6 bases, J shed 1 base, and the junction held 14 bases outside the gene matches. The CDR3 is 17 residues long. Germline values: CDR1 MNHEY, CDR2 SVGEGT. Findings and limits, study-wide: Investigators treated diversity estimates from one million T cells as underestimates. There was no known CMV status for donors, so expanded clonotype changes were possibly confounded.

The chain couples TRBV6-2 or TRBV6-3 to TRBJ1-1, with 7 bases that match TRBD1. The TCR originated in a man between 18 and 29 years old in good health. Sequenced: blood. The CDR3 nucleotides read TGTGCCAGCAGGACTATAAACCCGGGACAGCCGAACACTGAAGCTTTCTTT. Protein sequence: CASRTINPGQPNTEAFF.